This T cell receptor beta chain originates from a study of neurological immune-mediated disorders. Study-wide findings and caveats: Across subjects, expanded clones had no CDR3 amino acid sequences in common, pointing to private repertoires in all groups.

Time point denoted: longitudinal time-point 3. The study built unsorted libraries from 2 million PBMCs kept at -80 C. 5'RACE generated cDNA with 10-nucleotide random UMIs. Every sequencing run returned over 190 million TCR-beta sequences, which were derived from 15-18 subjects. MiXCR, applied by TCRdb to the 5' RACE reads, yields one record per CDR3 protein. The sample carries more than 95,000 distinct CDR3 sequences, more than 10% recorded once. V was pared by 5 bases and J by 5 bases, with 19 bases between. This CDR3 is built from 15 residues. In this sample, this clonotype turned up many times. Its antigen is currently unknown.

The specimen was PBMCs. The rearrangement uses TRBV12-3 or TRBV12-4 and TRBJ2-7; D possibly uses TRBD1 or TRBD2 (5 bases each). This TCR came from a female donor with HTLV-1-associated myelopathy (HAM/TSP). The CDR3 reads CASSPRRDRVNEQYF. The CDR3 DNA reads as TGTGCCAGCAGTCCGAGACGGGACCGGGTCAACGAGCAGTACTTC.